The rows below give T cell receptor beta chains drawn from one sample of a study. TCRdb analysed the reads with MiXCR anew, one entry per CDR3 protein. The sample records around 5,300 distinct CDR3 sequences, just over 9.5% being singletons. The source material was CD4+ T cells from synovial fluid. The receptor source for this set is a human donor with rheumatoid arthritis. CDR3s include the opening cysteine and the closing phenylalanine or tryptophan. A D gene is named only where the DNA matches it firmly. Size values are once, few and many counts, or a class for expanded clones, and some rows have none.

TRBJ2-1,TRBV6-5,TRBD2,medium-sized,CASSYDLTSGSMNEQFF,TGTGCCAGCAGTTATGACCTAACTAGCGGGAGTATGAATGAGCAGTTCTTC
TRBJ2-1,TRBV10-3,TRBD2,medium-sized,CAISGQGLADGEQFF,TGTGCCATCAGTGGTCAAGGACTAGCGGACGGTGAGCAGTTCTTC
TRBJ2-5,TRBV6-6,TRBD1,many,CASSTGTEETQYF,TGTGCCAGCAGTACAGGGACAGAAGAGACCCAGTACTTC
TRBJ1-3,TRBV2,NA,medium-sized,CASSLMDHRTGNTIYF,TGTGCCAGCAGCCTAATGGACCACCGAACTGGAAACACCATATATTTT
TRBJ1-3,TRBV7-2,NA,medium-sized,CASSLATYSGNTIYF,TGTGCCAGCAGCTTAGCGACTTACTCTGGAAACACCATATATTTT
TRBJ1-2,TRBV3-1,NA,many,CASSQDLTGSYGYTF,TGTGCCAGCAGCCAAGATCTAACGGGGTCCTATGGCTACACCTTC
TRBJ2-7,TRBV20-1,TRBD2,many,CSATPLAGFYEQYF,TGCAGTGCTACGCCGCTAGCGGGATTCTACGAGCAGTACTTC
TRBJ2-7,TRBV11-3,NA,NA,CASSFDPSVGFSYEQYF,TGTGCCAGCAGCTTTGACCCTAGCGTCGGGTTCTCCTACGAGCAGTACTTC
TRBJ2-5,TRBV18,TRBD1,medium-sized,CASSPLGQGIRETQYF,TGTGCCAGCTCACCCCTTGGACAGGGAATTCGGGAGACCCAGTACTTC
TRBJ2-5,TRBV27,TRBD2,medium-sized,CASSPLAAQETQYF,TGTGCCAGCAGTCCACTAGCGGCCCAAGAGACCCAGTACTTC
TRBJ2-1,TRBV19,NA,medium-sized,CASSISQQGYEQFF,TGTGCCAGTAGTATATCCCAACAGGGATATGAGCAGTTCTTC
TRBJ1-2,TRBV6-6,TRBD1,medium-sized,CASGQGAGGYTF,TGTGCCAGCGGACAGGGGGCAGGGGGCTACACCTTC
TRBJ2-1,TRBV11-3,NA,medium-sized,CASSLPGSEEFF,TGTGCCAGCAGCCTTCCGGGATCCGAGGAGTTCTTC
TRBJ2-7,TRBV14,TRBD1,NA,CASSQDGRGREQYF,TGTGCCAGCAGCCAAGATGGTAGGGGGCGAGAGCAGTACTTC
TRBJ2-1,TRBV18,TRBD2,many,CASSLHELAGVYNEQFF,TGTGCCAGCTCACTTCACGAGCTAGCGGGAGTGTACAATGAGCAGTTCTTC
TRBJ1-1,TRBV18,NA,many,CASSPREGIMNTEAFF,TGTGCCAGCTCACCGAGGGAGGGGATCATGAACACTGAAGCTTTCTTT
TRBJ2-5,TRBV24-1,NA,many,CATSETRMKETQYF,TGTGCCACCAGTGAAACTAGAATGAAAGAGACCCAGTACTTC
TRBJ1-6,TRBV20-1,TRBD1,large,CSAVPGTVGSPLHF,TGCAGTGCTGTCCCCGGGACAGTTGGTTCACCCCTCCACTTT
TRBJ2-7,TRBV28,NA,few,CASLGIEQYF,TGTGCCAGCCTCGGTATAGAGCAGTACTTC
TRBJ1-6,TRBV25-1,NA,many,CASSAPSRALHF,TGTGCCAGCAGTGCCCCGTCTAGGGCCCTCCACTTT
TRBJ2-3,TRBV5-1,NA,medium-sized,CASSLEATDTQYF,TGCGCCAGCAGCTTGGAGGCCACAGATACGCAGTATTTT
TRBJ1-1,TRBV18,TRBD1,NA,CASSLGQGKTEAFF,TGTGCCAGCTCACTCGGACAGGGCAAAACTGAAGCTTTCTTT
TRBJ2-6,TRBV2,NA,many,CASTKGISGANVLTF,TGTGCCAGCACTAAGGGGATCTCTGGTGCCAACGTCCTGACTTTC
TRBJ1-1,TRBV5-1,TRBD1,medium-sized,CASSFPGTGKGTEAFF,TGCGCCAGCAGCTTCCCCGGGACAGGGAAGGGAACTGAAGCTTTCTTT
TRBJ2-3,TRBV3-1,TRBD2,medium-sized,CASSPRGGSADTQYF,TGTGCCAGCAGCCCCCGCGGCGGGAGTGCAGATACGCAGTATTTT
TRBJ2-1,TRBV11-3,NA,medium-sized,CASSLGASSDSYNEQFF,TGTGCCAGCAGCTTAGGGGCGAGTAGCGATTCCTACAATGAGCAGTTCTTC
TRBJ2-3,TRBV28,NA,medium-sized,CASEGGVRTDTQYF,TGTGCCAGCGAGGGGGGAGTGAGAACAGATACGCAGTATTTT
TRBJ2-6,TRBV18,TRBD1,medium-sized,CASSPGTGRNVLTF,TGTGCCAGCTCACCAGGGACAGGGAGGAACGTCCTGACTTTC
TRBJ2-7,TRBV7-9,TRBD2,NA,CASSLETSGPYEQYF,TGTGCCAGCAGCTTAGAGACTAGCGGGCCCTACGAGCAGTACTTC
TRBJ2-7,TRBV20-1,TRBD2,many,CSVATSGDYEQYF,TGCAGTGTGGCGACTAGCGGGGACTACGAGCAGTACTTC
TRBJ2-7,TRBV18,TRBD1,many,CASSPGTGEYEQYF,TGTGCCAGCTCACCCGGGACAGGGGAGTACGAGCAGTACTTC
TRBJ2-5,TRBV2,TRBD1,medium-sized,CASSGTGPIGETQYF,TGTGCCAGCAGTGGGACAGGGCCCATTGGGGAGACCCAGTACTTC
TRBJ2-7,TRBV10-1,TRBD1,many,CASMGQGARQQYF,TGCGCCAGCATGGGACAGGGGGCGAGACAGCAGTACTTC
TRBJ2-5,TRBV10-3,TRBD1,many,CAISVGTAQETQYF,TGTGCCATCAGTGTAGGGACAGCACAAGAGACCCAGTACTTC
TRBJ2-1,TRBV11-2,TRBD2,many,CASSLLAGADNEQFF,TGTGCCAGCAGCTTATTAGCGGGAGCCGACAATGAGCAGTTCTTC
TRBJ1-5,TRBV30,TRBD1,many,CAWSFQGASQPQHF,TGTGCCTGGAGTTTTCAGGGGGCCAGTCAGCCCCAGCATTTT